The 29 T cell receptor beta chains reported below all come from one sample, sequenced in a study of shared clonotypes between healthy human individuals. Sequencing used immunoSEQ multiplex PCR; TCRdb keeps in-frame clones, though not all of them. Among hundreds of thousands of clones listed, around 78% were seen once. Sequencing used PBMCs. Source of these receptors: a woman in her thirties or forties in good health. Some clones in this sample may be carry-over from other donors' samples.

Concerning this clone itself: A much larger clone differs by one base, so this may be a read error. Given the absence of the conserved phenylalanine or tryptophan at the CDR3 end, a read error is likely. The chain recombines TRBV4-3 with TRBJ1-4; TRBD1 matches 11 bases. The CDR3 loop spans 15 amino acids. Germline trimming cut 3 bases from V and 5 bases from J; bases unmatched to any gene: 2. Germline CDR1 is LGHNA and CDR2 is YSLEER. In DNA form, the CDR3 reads TGCGCCAGCAGCCAGGACAGGGGGCAAAATGAAAAACTGTTTCTT. It translates to CASSQDRGQNEKLFL.

Notes on this clone: A much larger clone lies a single base off, so this may be a read error. V and J are TRBV7-8 and TRBJ1-1; no definite D call. V was trimmed by 2 bases and J by 0 bases, leaving 4 bases between them. The CDR3 contains 13 residues. Germline values: CDR1 SGHVS, CDR2 FQNEAQ. CDR3 DNA: TGTGCCAGCAGCTTAAAGGTGAACACTGAAGCTTTCTTT. Its translation is CASSLKVNTEAFF. Looking up the rest from reference TRBV7-8 and TRBJ1-1 gives the full variable domain: GAGVSQSPRYKVAKRGQDVALRCDPISGHVSLFWYQQALGQGPEFLTYFQNEAQLDKSGLPSDRFFAERPEGSVSTLKIQRTQQEDSAVYLCASSLKVNTEAFFGQGTRLTVV.

This chain joins TRBV19 and TRBJ1-2; 9 bases line up with TRBD1. The CDR3 contains 15 residues. J gave up 4 bases and V 5 bases, and 8 bases lay outside the gene matches. Germline-derived CDR1 and CDR2 are LNHDA and SQIVND (reference sequence). In nucleotides, the CDR3 is TGTGCCAGTAGTCAAACCCGGGACAGGGTCTATGGCTACACCTTC. Its protein is CASSQTRDRVYGYTF.

The rearrangement uses TRBV7-2 and TRBJ2-1, with 7 bases that match TRBD2. The CDR3 consists of 14 residues. V gave up 1 base and J gave up 9 bases; unmatched junction bases: 6. Germline V gene data show CDR1 as SGHTA and CDR2 as FQGNSA. The CDR3 sequence is CASSLGEASGEQFF. The CDR3 DNA is TGTGCCAGCAGCTTAGGGGAAGCTAGCGGTGAGCAGTTCTTC. Together with reference TRBV7-2 and TRBJ2-1, the CDR3 gives the full variable domain: GAGVSQSPSNKVTEKGKDVELRCDPISGHTALYWYRQSLGQGLEFLIYFQGNSAPDKSGLPSDRFSAERTGGSVSTLTIQRTQQEDSAVYLCASSLGEASGEQFFGPGTRLTVL.

This clone appeared a single time. The J gene is TRBJ2-7, the V gene TRBV25-1; 11 positions match TRBD1. The CDR3 has 14 residues. With V trimmed by 3 bases and J by 3 bases, 1 base remained unmatched. In germline, CDR1 is MGHDK, CDR2 SYGVNS. Here the CDR3 reads CASSEDRGLYEQYF. The CDR3 DNA is TGTGCCAGCAGTGAGGACAGGGGGCTCTACGAGCAGTACTTC.

This clone was seen only once. The chain has TRBV11-2 and TRBJ2-2, with a possible D match to TRBD2 (5 bases). CDR1 is SGHAT, CDR2 FQNNGV, per germline. Trimming cost V 5 bases and J 5 bases, with 15 bases left between them. The CDR3 runs 15 residues. This chain's CDR3 is CASSRYEGLTGELFF. The CDR3 DNA sequence: TGTGCCAGCAGCCGGTACGAGGGTCTAACCGGGGAGCTGTTTTTT.

This rearrangement joins TRBV19 to TRBJ1-4; D unresolved. CDR1 is LNHDA, CDR2 SQIVND, per germline (reference sequence). Trimming left V 2 bases short and J 0 bases short, with 7 bases between. The CDR3 has 15 amino acids. This CDR3 is CASSIITATNEKLFF. DNA for the CDR3: TGTGCCAGTAGTATAATCACAGCAACTAATGAAAAACTGTTTTTT.

V and J are TRBV10-3 and TRBJ2-2; 7 bases line up with TRBD2. The CDR3 totals 12 residues. V shed 8 bases, J shed 4 bases, and the junction held 1 base outside the gene matches. Germline CDR1 and CDR2: ENHRY and SYGVKD. The CDR3 DNA sequence: TGTGCCATCGGCGGGGGCACCGGGGAGCTGTTTTTT. Residues: CAIGGGTGELFF.

The chain employs TRBV4-1 and TRBJ2-4; 9 nucleotides agree with TRBD2. The CDR3 is 17 residues long. Looked up from germline, CDR1 is MGHRA and CDR2 is YSYEKL. The J segment lost 6 bases and the V segment lost 0 bases, leaving 9 bases of the junction unmatched. The CDR3 nucleotides read TGCGCCAGCAGCCAAGAGGAGCAGCGGGAGGTGGGAAACATTCAGTACTTC. It encodes CASSQEEQREVGNIQYF.

This clone has only a few counts. The genes are TRBV19 and TRBJ1-1; no clear D. There are 12 residues in the CDR3. Germline CDR1 is LNHDA and CDR2 is SQIVND (reference sequence). V shed 5 bases and J shed 7 bases, with 11 bases lying between them. CDR3 DNA sequence: TGTGCCAGTAGTCCTCGGGTAGGTGAAGCTTTCTTT. Translating gives CASSPRVGEAFF.

The chain combines TRBV28 with TRBJ1-1; 9 bases fit TRBD1. The CDR3 totals 12 residues. The junction had 4 bases not matched to a gene; V was cut back by 6 bases and J by 8 bases. From germline, CDR1 is MDHEN and CDR2 SYDVKM. In DNA form, the CDR3 reads TGTGCCAGCAGCCTGACAGGGGGAGAAGCTTTCTTT. As protein: CASSLTGGEAFF.

The chain joins TRBV28 to TRBJ1-1; possibly TRBD1 for D (6 bases). V shed 2 bases and J shed 3 bases, with 13 bases lying between them. The CDR3 spans 15 residues. Germline V CDR1 and CDR2: MDHEN, SYDVKM. This CDR3 is CASSLGLRGDTEAFF. The DNA for the CDR3 is TGTGCCAGCAGTTTAGGACTTAGGGGGGACACTGAAGCTTTCTTT.

This rearrangement joins TRBV15 to TRBJ1-5; unclear D gene. This CDR3 is 13 amino acids long. CDR1 and CDR2 from the germline V gene are LNHNV and YYDKDF (reference sequence). The V and J ends lost 3 bases and 3 bases respectively, with 6 bases between them. CDR3 DNA: TGTGCCACCAGCAGGGAATTCAATCAGCCCCAGCATTTT. It specifies CATSREFNQPQHF.

The chain links TRBV4-1 to TRBJ2-5; D is unclear. This CDR3 has 13 residues. The germline V and J ends were trimmed by 4 bases and 4 bases, with 10 bases remaining between them. Germline CDR1 and CDR2: MGHRA and YSYEKL. This CDR3 reads CASSRVFGETQYF. The CDR3 DNA reads TGCGCCAGCAGCCGGGTTTTTGGAGAGACCCAGTACTTC.

This sequence joins TRBV6-5 and TRBJ2-3, with TRBD2 matching 8 bases. V lost 2 bases and J lost 4; bases outside the gene matches: 5. This CDR3 has 15 residues. Germline assignment: CDR1 MNHEY and CDR2 SVGAGI. CDR3 sequence reads: CASSYQGLGSDTQYF. DNA for the CDR3: TGTGCCAGCAGTTACCAGGGACTAGGATCAGATACGCAGTATTTT.

The V gene is TRBV30, the J gene TRBJ2-1; TRBD2 aligns across 13 bases. Trimming cost V 1 base and J 14 bases; bases outside gene matches: 5. Germline V gene lookup returns CDR1 GTSNPN and CDR2 SVGIG (reference sequence). The CDR3 contains 13 residues. CDR3 DNA: TGTGCCTGGAGTGGGGGACTAGCGGGACCAGAGTTCTTC. This encodes CAWSGGLAGPEFF.

Points on this clone: Different DNA sequences within this sample yield the same CDR3. The CDR3: CAWSGANTEAFF. CDR3 DNA: TGTGCCTGGAGTGGGGCAAACACTGAAGCTTTCTTT. The chain carries TRBV30 and TRBJ1-1; D call uncertain. CDR1 is GTSNPN and CDR2 is SVGIG in the germline V gene (reference sequence). Trimming removed 1 base from V and 2 bases from J, with 5 bases in between. The CDR3 is 12 amino acids.

The chain is built from TRBV27 and TRBJ2-1; TRBD2 might be the D (6 bases). This CDR3 contains 13 residues. The germline V and J ends were trimmed by 2 bases and 10 bases, with 12 bases remaining between them. Germline-derived CDR1 and CDR2 are MNHEY and SMNVEV (reference sequence). The DNA of the CDR3 is TGTGCCAGCAGTTTAAGGTCGGGAGAAGAGCAGTTCTTC. It codes for CASSLRSGEEQFF.

The CDR3 DNA sequence: TGTGCCAGCAGCTGGGGTACAGGGGCCCTTTACTACGAGCAGTACTTC. Its translation: CASSWGTGALYYEQYF. The chain is built from TRBV5-6 and TRBJ2-7, with 7 bases lining up with TRBD1. CDR3 size: 16 residues. Germline CDR1 SGHDT, CDR2 YYEEEE. V gave up 3 bases and J gave up 3 bases; unmatched junction bases: 12.

The chain employs TRBV6-6 and TRBJ2-7; D unresolved. V lost 6 bases and J 0 bases, leaving 15 bases between the germline ends. This CDR3 has 15 residues. Germline assignment: CDR1 MNHNY and CDR2 SVGAGI (reference sequence). CDR3 bases: TGTGCCAGCAGCCTAGGCCAAGCCAGCTCCTACGAGCAGTACTTC. Its protein is CASSLGQASSYEQYF.

The sample holds a few counts of this clone. V gene TRBV7-6 combines with J gene TRBJ2-1, with 14 bases that match TRBD2. V gave up 6 bases and J gave up 5 bases; unmatched junction bases: 6. Germline CDR1 reads SGHVS; CDR2 reads FNYEAQ. The CDR3 loop spans 16 amino acids. CDR3 in DNA: TGTGCCAGCAGAAACGGACTAGCGGGAGGACACAATGAGCAGTTCTTC. It codes for CASRNGLAGGHNEQFF.

V is TRBV7-2 and J is TRBJ2-3; a weak D match, TRBD1 (5 bases). The CDR3 is made up of 17 amino acids. Germline CDR1 reads SGHTA; CDR2 reads FQGNSA. V lost 5 bases, J lost 2 bases, and 20 bases lay in between. For the CDR3, the DNA is TGTGCCAGCAGCCTCACGTCCAGGGCTACCTACACAGATACGCAGTATTTT. The encoded protein is CASSLTSRATYTDTQYF.

J is TRBJ2-5 and V is TRBV29-1; TRBD2 agrees at 9 bases. The CDR3 loop spans 15 amino acids. The germline gives CDR1 SQVTM, CDR2 ANQGSEA. The ends lost 4 bases at V and 2 bases at J; junction bases unmatched: 8. CDR3 region: CSVVVLAGRQETQYF. The CDR3 nucleotides are TGCAGCGTTGTCGTCCTAGCGGGAAGGCAAGAGACCCAGTACTTC.

The V call is TRBV13, the J call TRBJ2-1; D call uncertain. CDR3 length: 13 amino acids. Germline values: CDR1 PRHDT, CDR2 FYEKMQ (reference sequence). V lost 0 bases, J lost 4 bases, and 4 bases lay in between. In nucleotides, the CDR3 is TGTGCCAGCAGCTTAGGGGAATACAATGAGCAGTTCTTC. This gives the protein CASSLGEYNEQFF.

V gene TRBV5-4 combines with J gene TRBJ2-7; TRBD1 is a possible D gene (5 bases). The CDR3 sequence is 16 residues long. V dropped 0 bases and J dropped 3 bases, with 16 bases sitting between them. Germline values: CDR1 SGHNT, CDR2 YYREEE (reference sequence). The CDR3 loop reads CASSLGQSRRGYEQYF. CDR3 nucleotides: TGTGCCAGCAGCTTGGGACAGAGCAGGCGAGGCTACGAGCAGTACTTC.

In its sample, this clone was seen a few times. The CDR3 nucleotides are TGCAGCGCCAAACAGGGTAACACTGAAGCTTTCTTT. Its translation: CSAKQGNTEAFF. The V and J genes are TRBV29-1 and TRBJ1-1; D might be TRBD1 (6 bases). Germline V CDR1 and CDR2: SQVTM, ANQGSEA. The CDR3 is 12 residues long. Between the trimmed V and J ends, which lost 7 bases and 2 bases, there was a span of 11 bases.

The CDR3 loop is CASSLEARAHGYTF. The DNA of the CDR3 is TGTGCCAGCAGCTTAGAGGCCAGGGCTCATGGCTACACCTTC. This chain uses TRBV7-9 with TRBJ1-2; weak D call: TRBD1 (5 bases). The germline V gene encodes CDR1 SEHNR and CDR2 FQNEAQ (reference sequence). The CDR3 has 14 residues. Trimming removed 1 base from V and 6 bases from J, with 12 bases in between.

The genes are TRBV4-1 and TRBJ1-3, with a weak D call TRBD1 (5 bases). V lost 3 bases and J lost 4, with 16 bases in between. The CDR3 runs 16 residues. The germline gives CDR1 MGHRA, CDR2 YSYEKL. For the CDR3, the DNA is TGCGCCAGCAGCCAGCCGGCTAGGGGAATCGGAAACACCATATATTTT. Its translation: CASSQPARGIGNTIYF.

This clone was counted a single time. This chain connects TRBV15 to TRBJ2-7; D is possibly TRBD1 or TRBD2 (5 bases each). Germline V gives CDR1 LNHNV, CDR2 YYDKDF (reference sequence). This CDR3 region has 18 residues. The V end lost 1 base, the J end lost 0 bases, and 19 bases lay between the germline ends. The CDR3 nucleotides are TGTGCCACCAGCAGAGGGCTTAGACAGCGGAAGAGCTCCTACGAGCAGTACTTC. It yields the protein CATSRGLRQRKSSYEQYF. The full variable domain, rest sourced from reference TRBV15 and TRBJ2-7, is DAMVIQNPRYQVTQFGKPVTLSCSQTLNHNVMYWYQQKSSQAPKLLFHYYDKDFNNEADTPDNFQSRRPNTSFCFLDIRSPGLGDTAMYLCATSRGLRQRKSSYEQYFGPGTRLTVT.